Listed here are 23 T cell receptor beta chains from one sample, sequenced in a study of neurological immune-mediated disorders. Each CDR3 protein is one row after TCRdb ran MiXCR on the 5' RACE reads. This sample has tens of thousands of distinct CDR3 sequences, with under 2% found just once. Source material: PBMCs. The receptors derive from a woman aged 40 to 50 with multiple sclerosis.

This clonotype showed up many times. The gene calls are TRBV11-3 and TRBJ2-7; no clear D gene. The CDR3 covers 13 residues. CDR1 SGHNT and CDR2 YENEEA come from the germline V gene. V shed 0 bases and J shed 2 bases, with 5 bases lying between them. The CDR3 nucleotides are TGTGCCAGCAGCTTAGATGAGGCCTACGAGCAGTACTTC. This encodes CASSLDEAYEQYF.

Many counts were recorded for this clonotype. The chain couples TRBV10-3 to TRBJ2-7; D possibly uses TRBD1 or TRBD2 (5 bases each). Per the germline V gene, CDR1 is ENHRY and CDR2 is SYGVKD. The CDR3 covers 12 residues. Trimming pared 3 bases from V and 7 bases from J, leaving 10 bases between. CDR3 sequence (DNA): TGTGCCATCAGTGATGAGGGGTTTGAGCAGTACTTC. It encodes CAISDEGFEQYF.

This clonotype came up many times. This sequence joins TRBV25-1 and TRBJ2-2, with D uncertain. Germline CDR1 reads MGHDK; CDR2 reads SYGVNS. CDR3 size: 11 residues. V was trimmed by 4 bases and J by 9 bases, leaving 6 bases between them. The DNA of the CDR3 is TGTGCCAGCAGTGTAAACCGGGAGCTGTTTTTT. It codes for CASSVNRELFF.

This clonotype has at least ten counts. The CDR3 loop reads CASSYSIAGGTEAFF. Written as DNA, the CDR3 is TGTGCCAGCAGTTACTCGATAGCAGGGGGCACTGAAGCTTTCTTT. The chain recombines TRBV6-5 with TRBJ1-1; 7 bases agree with TRBD1. There are 15 residues in the CDR3. Germline V gene sequence: CDR1 MNHEY, CDR2 SVGAGI. V dropped 0 bases and J dropped 4; count of bases not matched to a gene: 5.

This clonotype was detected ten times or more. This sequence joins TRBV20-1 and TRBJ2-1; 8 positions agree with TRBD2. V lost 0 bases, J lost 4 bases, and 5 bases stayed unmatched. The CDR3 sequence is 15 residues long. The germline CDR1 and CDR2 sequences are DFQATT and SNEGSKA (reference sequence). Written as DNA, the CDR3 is TGCAGTGCTAGAGATCGGGGGGGGTCTTACAATGAGCAGTTCTTC. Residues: CSARDRGGSYNEQFF.

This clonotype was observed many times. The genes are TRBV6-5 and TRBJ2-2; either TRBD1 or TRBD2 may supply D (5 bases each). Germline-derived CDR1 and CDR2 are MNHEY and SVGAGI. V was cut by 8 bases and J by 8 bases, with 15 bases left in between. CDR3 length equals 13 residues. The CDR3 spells CASVGTELGELFF. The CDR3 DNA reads TGTGCCAGCGTCGGGACGGAGCTAGGGGAGCTGTTTTTT.

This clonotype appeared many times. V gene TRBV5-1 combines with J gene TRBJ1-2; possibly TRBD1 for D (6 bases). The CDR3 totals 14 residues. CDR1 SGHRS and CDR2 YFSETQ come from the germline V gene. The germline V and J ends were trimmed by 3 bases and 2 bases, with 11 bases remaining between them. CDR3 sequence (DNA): TGCGCCAGCAGCTCAGGGGTCCCGAACTATGGCTACACCTTC. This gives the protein CASSSGVPNYGYTF.

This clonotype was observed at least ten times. CDR3 DNA sequence: TGTGCCACCAGTGATTCAGGGACGGGGAACACTGAAGCTTTCTTT. It codes for CATSDSGTGNTEAFF. The chain joins TRBV24-1 to TRBJ1-1; TRBD1 might be the D (5 bases). The germline V gene encodes CDR1 KGHDR and CDR2 SFDVKD. V was shortened by 2 bases and J by 1 base, with 10 bases between the two germline ends. The CDR3 has 15 amino acids.

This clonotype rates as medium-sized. The CDR3 protein is CASSLAGIDEQFF. The CDR3 region has the DNA TGCGCCAGCAGCTTGGCAGGAATTGATGAGCAGTTCTTC. This chain connects TRBV5-1 to TRBJ2-1; D not resolved. CDR1 and CDR2 from the germline V gene are SGHRS and YFSETQ. Trimming pared 0 bases from V and 8 bases from J, leaving 9 bases between. The CDR3 is made up of 13 amino acids.

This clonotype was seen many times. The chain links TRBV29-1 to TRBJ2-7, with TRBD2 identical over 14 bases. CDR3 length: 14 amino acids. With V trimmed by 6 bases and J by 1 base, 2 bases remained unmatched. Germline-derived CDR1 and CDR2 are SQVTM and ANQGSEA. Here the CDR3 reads CSVTSGGASYEQYF. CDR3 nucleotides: TGCAGCGTGACTAGCGGGGGGGCTTCCTACGAGCAGTACTTC.

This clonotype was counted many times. This chain's CDR3 is CASSSGLAGSQYF. The DNA for the CDR3 is TGTGCCAGCAGTTCTGGACTAGCGGGTTCGCAGTATTTT. The V call is TRBV6-2 or TRBV6-3, the J call TRBJ2-3, with 11 bases identical to TRBD2. CDR3 size: 13 residues. The germline V gene encodes CDR1 MNHEY and CDR2 SVGEGT. The J segment lost 10 bases and the V segment lost 4 bases, leaving 4 bases of the junction unmatched.

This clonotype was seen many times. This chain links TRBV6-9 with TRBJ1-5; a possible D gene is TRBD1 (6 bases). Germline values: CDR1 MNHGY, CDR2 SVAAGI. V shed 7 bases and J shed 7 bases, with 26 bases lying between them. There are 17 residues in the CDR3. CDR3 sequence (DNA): TGTGCCAGCACCAAGGATTACTTAACAGGGACGGGACAGCCCCAGCATTTT. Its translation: CASTKDYLTGTGQPQHF.

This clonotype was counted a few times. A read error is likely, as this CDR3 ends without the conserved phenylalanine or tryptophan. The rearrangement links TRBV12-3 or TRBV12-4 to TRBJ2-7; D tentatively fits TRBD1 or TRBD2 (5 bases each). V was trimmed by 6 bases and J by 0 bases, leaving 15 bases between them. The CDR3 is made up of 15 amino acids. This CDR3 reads CASSFRDENSYEQYG. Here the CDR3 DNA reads TGTGCCAGCAGCTTCCGGGACGAAAACTCCTACGAGCAGTACGGC.

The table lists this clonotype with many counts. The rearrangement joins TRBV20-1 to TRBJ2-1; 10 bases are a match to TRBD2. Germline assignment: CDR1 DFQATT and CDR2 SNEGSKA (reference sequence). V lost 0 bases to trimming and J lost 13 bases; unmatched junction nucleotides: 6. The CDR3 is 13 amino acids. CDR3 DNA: TGCAGTGCTAGAGAGGCTAGCGGGGGATTACAGTTCTTC. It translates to CSAREASGGLQFF.

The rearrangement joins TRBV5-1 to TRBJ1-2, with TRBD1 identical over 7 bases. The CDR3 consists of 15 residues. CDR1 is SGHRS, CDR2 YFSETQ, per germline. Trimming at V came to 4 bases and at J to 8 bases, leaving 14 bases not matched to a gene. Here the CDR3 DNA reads TGCGCCAGCAGCCCCGGACAGGCTGCCGAAGGGGGCTACACCTTC. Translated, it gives CASSPGQAAEGGYTF.

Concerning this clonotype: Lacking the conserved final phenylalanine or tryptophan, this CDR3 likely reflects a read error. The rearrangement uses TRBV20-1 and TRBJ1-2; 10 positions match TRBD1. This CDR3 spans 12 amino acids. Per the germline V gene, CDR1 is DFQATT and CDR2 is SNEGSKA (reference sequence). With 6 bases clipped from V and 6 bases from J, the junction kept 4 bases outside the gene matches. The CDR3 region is CSAMTGGDGYTN. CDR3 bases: TGCAGTGCCATGACAGGGGGCGATGGCTACACCAAC.

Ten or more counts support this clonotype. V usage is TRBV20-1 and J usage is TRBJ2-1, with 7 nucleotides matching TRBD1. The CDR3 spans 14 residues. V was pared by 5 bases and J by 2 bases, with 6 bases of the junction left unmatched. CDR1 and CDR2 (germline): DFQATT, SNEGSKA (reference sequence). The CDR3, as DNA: TGCAGTGCTTGGCGACAGGGCACCTACAATGAGCAGTTCTTC. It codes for CSAWRQGTYNEQFF.

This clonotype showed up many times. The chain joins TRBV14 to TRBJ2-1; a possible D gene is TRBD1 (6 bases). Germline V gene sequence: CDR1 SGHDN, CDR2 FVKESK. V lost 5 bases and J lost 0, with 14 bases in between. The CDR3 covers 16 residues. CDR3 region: CASSTRDTHSYNEQFF. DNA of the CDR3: TGTGCCAGCAGCACCCGGGACACACACTCCTACAATGAGCAGTTCTTC.

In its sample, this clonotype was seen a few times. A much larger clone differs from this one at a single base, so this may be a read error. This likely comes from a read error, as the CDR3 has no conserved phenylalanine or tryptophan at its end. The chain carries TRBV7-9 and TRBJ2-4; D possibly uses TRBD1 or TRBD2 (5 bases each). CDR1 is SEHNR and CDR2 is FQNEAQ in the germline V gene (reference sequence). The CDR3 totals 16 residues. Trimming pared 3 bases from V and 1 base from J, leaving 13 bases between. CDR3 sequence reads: CASSFGAGLAKNIQYC. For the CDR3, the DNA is TGTGCCAGCAGCTTCGGGGCCGGGTTGGCCAAAAACATTCAGTACTGC.

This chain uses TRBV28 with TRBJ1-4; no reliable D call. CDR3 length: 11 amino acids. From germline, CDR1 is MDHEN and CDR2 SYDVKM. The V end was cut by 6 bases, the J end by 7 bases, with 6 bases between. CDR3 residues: CASRSLEKLFF. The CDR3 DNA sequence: TGTGCCAGCAGGAGCCTTGAAAAACTGTTTTTT.

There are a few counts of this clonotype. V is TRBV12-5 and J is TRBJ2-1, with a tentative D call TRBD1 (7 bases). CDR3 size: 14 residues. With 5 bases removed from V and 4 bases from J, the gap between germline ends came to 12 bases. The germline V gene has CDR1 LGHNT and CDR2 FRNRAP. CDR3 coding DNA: TGTGCTAGTGGTCCCCCAGGGGGGTACAATGAGCAGTTCTTC. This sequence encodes CASGPPGGYNEQFF.

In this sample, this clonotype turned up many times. The CDR3 DNA reads as TGCGCCAGCAGCTTGGGGGCCGGGGAAGGAACTGAAGCTTTCTTT. Its protein is CASSLGAGEGTEAFF. V usage is TRBV5-1 and J usage is TRBJ1-1; unclear D gene. With 0 bases removed from V and 5 bases from J, the gap between germline ends came to 14 bases. The germline gives CDR1 SGHRS, CDR2 YFSETQ. This CDR3 region has 15 residues.

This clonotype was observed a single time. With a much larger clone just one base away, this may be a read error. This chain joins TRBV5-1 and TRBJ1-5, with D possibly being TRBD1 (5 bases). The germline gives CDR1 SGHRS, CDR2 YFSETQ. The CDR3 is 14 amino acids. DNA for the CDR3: TGCGCCAACAGCTTCGAGGGGCGCGATCAGCCCCAGCATTTT. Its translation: CANSFEGRDQPQHF.